This TCR beta chain was found in a study of blood T cell repertoires in COVID-19. Germline CDR1 is MNHNY and CDR2 is SVGAGI (reference sequence). The CDR3 is made up of 11 amino acids. Clones were sequenced by immunoSEQ multiplex PCR, and TCRdb holds only the in-frame ones, with some missing. The data contain about 170,000 clones, 70% to 90% of them seen just once; the ten biggest clones take up about 7.3%. The sequence derives from a man aged 45-65 years with active or convalescent COVID-19. V is TRBV6-6 and J is TRBJ1-1; D remains unclear. The sequenced material came from peripheral blood. The CDR3 region is CATELNTEAFF. In DNA, the CDR3 is TGTGCAACAGAATTGAACACTGAAGCTTTCTTT.